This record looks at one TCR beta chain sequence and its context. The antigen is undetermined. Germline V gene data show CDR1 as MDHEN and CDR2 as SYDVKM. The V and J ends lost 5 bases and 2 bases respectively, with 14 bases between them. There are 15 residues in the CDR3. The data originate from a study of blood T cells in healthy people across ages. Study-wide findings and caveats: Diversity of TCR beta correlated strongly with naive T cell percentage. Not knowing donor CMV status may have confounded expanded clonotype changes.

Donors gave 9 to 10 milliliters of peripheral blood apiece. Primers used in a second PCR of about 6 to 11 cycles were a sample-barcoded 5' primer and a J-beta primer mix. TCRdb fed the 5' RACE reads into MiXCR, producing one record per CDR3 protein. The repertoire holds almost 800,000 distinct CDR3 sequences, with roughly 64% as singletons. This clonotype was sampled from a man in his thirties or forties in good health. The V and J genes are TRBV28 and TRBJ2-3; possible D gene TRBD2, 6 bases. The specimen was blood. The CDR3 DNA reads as TGTGCCAGCAGTCCCCACGGGCGGGACACAGATACGCAGTATTTT. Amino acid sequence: CASSPHGRDTDTQYF.